This T cell receptor beta chain stems from a study of identifying expanded T cells in peripheral blood. Some clones are missing from TCRdb's copy, which holds only in-frame ones; the method was immunoSEQ multiplex PCR. Counted here are more than 75,000 clones, more than 70% occurring once; the ten biggest clones make up approximately 4%. As concerns this clone: The antigen is unknown.

Germline CDR1 reads SEHNR; CDR2 reads FQNEAQ (reference sequence). V dropped 1 base and J dropped 2; count of bases not matched to a gene: 5. The CDR3 is made up of 15 amino acids. General observations from the study: Over two and four weeks, about 16 and 20 clones changed, versus roughly 1.1 between replicates.

The receptor was isolated from a person aged 18-69 years in good health. The sample was blood. The V call is TRBV7-9, the J call TRBJ2-7; 7 bases line up with TRBD2. The CDR3 nucleotides are TGTGCCAGCAGCTTAGATACAGCGGGGCCCTACGAGCAGTACTTC. Translating gives CASSLDTAGPYEQYF. The entire variable domain, with the rest obtained from reference TRBV7-9 and TRBJ2-7, is as follows: DTGVSQNPRHKITKRGQNVTFRCDPISEHNRLYWYRQTLGQGPEFLTYFQNEAQLEKSRLLSDRFSAERPKGSFSTLEIQRTEQGDSAMYLCASSLDTAGPYEQYFGPGTRLTVT.